One and the same sample provided the 14 T cell receptor beta chains below, sequenced in a study of cytomegalovirus exposure and HLA in healthy donors. Both 60 Vbeta primers and 13 Jbeta primers went into the PCR. Sequenced by immunoSEQ multiplex PCR; TCRdb stores in-frame clones only, minus some. The profile covers 250,000 or so clones, with about 93% appearing a single time and about 1.5% taken by the ten largest. Sequencing was performed on PBMCs. These receptors were collected from a girl aged 2 to 9 in good health and CMV-seronegative.

V usage is TRBV27 and J usage is TRBJ2-2, with 15 bases that match TRBD2. V lost 2 bases and J lost 7; bases outside the gene matches: 14. The CDR3 has 20 residues. Germline CDR1 is MNHEY and CDR2 is SMNVEV (reference sequence). This CDR3 reads CASSLTLNPGLAGGSGELFF. Written as DNA, the CDR3 is TGTGCCAGCAGTTTAACCCTCAACCCGGGACTAGCGGGAGGTAGCGGGGAGCTGTTTTTT.

The chain couples TRBV6-6 to TRBJ2-5; TRBD1 is a possible D gene (6 bases). V lost 4 bases to trimming and J lost 5 bases, with 17 bases between them. This CDR3 contains 15 residues. Germline CDR1 MNHNY, CDR2 SVGAGI (reference sequence). The DNA for the CDR3 is TGTGCCAGCAGTTTCAAGGGGCCCGACAGGGAGACCCAGTACTTC. Its translation is CASSFKGPDRETQYF.

This chain links TRBV29-1 with TRBJ2-1; 14 nucleotides line up with TRBD2. The germline gives CDR1 SQVTM, CDR2 ANQGSEA. The ends lost 7 bases at V and 15 bases at J; junction bases unmatched: 8. The CDR3 length is 12 residues. The CDR3 bases are TGCAGCGCAGGGACTAGCGGGAGTCATGGGTTCTTC. This codes for CSAGTSGSHGFF.

The genes are TRBV4-1 and TRBJ2-1; 7 bases are shared with TRBD2. The CDR3 extends over 12 amino acids. V trimming: 4 bases; J trimming: 7 bases; junction bases outside the gene matches: 1. Germline lookup yields CDR1 MGHRA and CDR2 YSYEKL. CDR3: CASSRGGNEQFF. Here the CDR3 DNA reads TGCGCCAGCAGCCGGGGGGGGAATGAGCAGTTCTTC.

The V and J genes are TRBV10-3 and TRBJ2-7, with D maybe TRBD1 (6 bases). There are 15 residues in the CDR3. The germline V gene encodes CDR1 ENHRY and CDR2 SYGVKD. Trimming shortened V by 6 bases and J by 3 bases, and 18 bases separated the two germline ends. CDR3 bases: TGTGCCATCAGCCGCCTGGGGGCGGCGGGCTACGAGCAGTACTTC. Residues: CAISRLGAAGYEQYF.

CDR3 amino acids: CASSRDRLNEKLFF. As DNA, the CDR3 is TGTGCCAGCTCGCGGGACAGGCTTAATGAAAAACTGTTTTTT. The chain is built from TRBV18 and TRBJ1-4; 8 bases line up with TRBD1. Germline CDR1 KGHSH, CDR2 LQKENI. V lost 6 bases and J lost 4; bases outside the gene matches: 4. This CDR3 comprises 14 residues. Filled out from reference TRBV18 and TRBJ1-4, the complete variable domain reads NAGVMQNPRHLVRRRGQEARLRCSPMKGHSHVYWYRQLPEEGLKFMVYLQKENIIDESGMPKERFSAEFPKEGPSILRIQQVVRGDSAAYFCASSRDRLNEKLFFGSGTQLSVL.

J is TRBJ2-7 and V is TRBV19; possibly TRBD2 for D (5 bases). The CDR3 is 14 residues long. In germline, CDR1 is LNHDA, CDR2 SQIVND (reference sequence). Trimming stripped 1 base from V and 2 bases from J, with 9 bases between. CDR3 in amino acids: CASSIGDYPYEQYF. In DNA, the CDR3 is TGTGCCAGTAGTATAGGTGACTACCCCTACGAGCAGTACTTC.

CDR3 loop: CASSYREQPQHF. CDR3 DNA sequence: TGTGCCAGCAGCTACAGGGAGCAGCCCCAGCATTTT. The J gene is TRBJ1-5, the V gene TRBV5-6; D might be TRBD1 (6 bases). The CDR3 runs 12 residues. CDR1 and CDR2 from the germline V gene are SGHDT and YYEEEE. V lost 3 bases and J 7 bases, leaving 8 bases between the germline ends. The variable domain in full, completed from reference TRBV5-6 and TRBJ1-5, reads DAGVTQSPTHLIKTRGQQVTLRCSPKSGHDTVSWYQQALGQGPQFIFQYYEEEERQRGNFPDRFSGHQFPNYSSELNVNALLLGDSALYLCASSYREQPQHFGDGTRLSIL.

J is TRBJ1-1 and V is TRBV27, with D unclear. V lost 7 bases and J lost 5, with 8 bases in between. Germline loops: CDR1 MNHEY, CDR2 SMNVEV (reference sequence). The CDR3 extends over 11 amino acids. In DNA, the CDR3 is TGTGCCAGCAAGCTGGAGACTGAAGCTTTCTTT. Translation: CASKLETEAFF.

The chain uses TRBV5-4 and TRBJ2-7; 11 nucleotides agree with TRBD2. The trim removed 0 bases at V and 2 bases at J, leaving 7 bases unmatched. CDR3 length equals 17 residues. Germline V lookup: CDR1 SGHNT, CDR2 YYREEE (reference sequence). The CDR3 here is CASSLGQLAGVPYEQYF. The CDR3 nucleotides are TGTGCCAGCAGCTTGGGCCAACTAGCGGGAGTTCCCTACGAGCAGTACTTC. The whole variable domain, filled in from reference TRBV5-4 and TRBJ2-7, reads ETGVTQSPTHLIKTRGQQVTLRCSSQSGHNTVSWYQQALGQGPQFIFQYYREEENGRGNFPPRFSGLQFPNYSSELNVNALELDDSALYLCASSLGQLAGVPYEQYFGPGTRLTVT.

The chain is built from TRBV19 and TRBJ1-5; D not certain. V lost 3 bases and J 4 bases, leaving 10 bases between the germline ends. The CDR3 loop spans 14 amino acids. Germline-derived CDR1 and CDR2 are LNHDA and SQIVND (reference sequence). CDR3 nucleotide sequence: TGTGCCAGTAGTATGCGAGGCCAGAATCAGCCCCAGCATTTT. This encodes CASSMRGQNQPQHF.

The chain joins TRBV30 to TRBJ2-3; 10 bases agree with TRBD2. Losses at the gene ends were 0 bases for V and 1 base for J; bases not matched to a gene: 1. Germline loops: CDR1 GTSNPN, CDR2 SVGIG (reference sequence). The CDR3 is 15 residues long. In DNA form, the CDR3 reads TGTGCCTGGAGTGTGGGGACTAGCGGCACAGATACGCAGTATTTT. It yields the protein CAWSVGTSGTDTQYF.

The J gene is TRBJ2-2, the V gene TRBV5-1, with TRBD1 as a possible D gene (5 bases). The CDR3 runs to 14 residues. V was clipped by 0 bases and J by 7 bases, with 10 bases between them. Germline values: CDR1 SGHRS, CDR2 YFSETQ. CDR3 DNA sequence: TGCGCCAGCAGCTTGGTTGGGGCAAACGGGGAGCTGTTTTTT. The encoded protein is CASSLVGANGELFF.

The chain employs TRBV25-1 and TRBJ2-2; D possibly corresponds to TRBD1 (6 bases). Germline CDR1 is MGHDK and CDR2 is SYGVNS. Trimming took 6 bases from V and 3 from J, leaving 11 bases between them. The length of the CDR3 is 14 residues. The CDR3 protein is CASSGTSYTGELFF. CDR3 bases: TGTGCCAGCAGCGGGACATCCTACACCGGGGAGCTGTTTTTT. Drawing the rest from reference TRBV25-1 and TRBJ2-2, the complete variable domain is EADIYQTPRYLVIGTGKKITLECSQTMGHDKMYWYQQDPGMELHLIHYSYGVNSTEKGDLSSESTVSRIRTEHFPLTLESARPSHTSQYLCASSGTSYTGELFFGEGSRLTVL.